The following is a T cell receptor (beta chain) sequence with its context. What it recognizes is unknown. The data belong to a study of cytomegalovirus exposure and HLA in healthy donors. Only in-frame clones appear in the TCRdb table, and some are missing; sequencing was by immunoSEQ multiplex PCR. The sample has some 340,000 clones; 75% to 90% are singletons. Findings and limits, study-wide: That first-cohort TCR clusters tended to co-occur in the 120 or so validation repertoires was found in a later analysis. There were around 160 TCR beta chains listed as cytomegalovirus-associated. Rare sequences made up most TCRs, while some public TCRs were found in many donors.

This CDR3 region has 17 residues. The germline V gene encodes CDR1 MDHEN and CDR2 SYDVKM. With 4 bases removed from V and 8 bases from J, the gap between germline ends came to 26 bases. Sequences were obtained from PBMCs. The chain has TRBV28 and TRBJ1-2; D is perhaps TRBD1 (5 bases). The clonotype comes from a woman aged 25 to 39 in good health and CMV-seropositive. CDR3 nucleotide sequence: TGTGCCAGCAGTTCAGGCGCCGGAGGGACGGTAAAAGGGGGCTACACCTTC. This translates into CASSSGAGGTVKGGYTF.